Sequencing of this T cell receptor beta chain was carried out in a study of control samples from healthy donors and cancer patients. This CDR3 comprises 13 residues. Trimming cost V 6 bases and J 0 bases, with 6 bases left between them. CDR1 is LNHDA, CDR2 SQIVND, per germline (reference sequence). Profiled with immunoSEQ multiplex PCR; TCRdb holds only in-frame clones, not every one. The data hold roughly 400,000 clones, with over 75% observed a single time. The source of this sequence is a man aged 35 to 55 with head and neck cancer. The chain links TRBV19 to TRBJ1-3; D gene unclear. The sequencing sample was made of PBMCs. CDR3 coding DNA: TGTGCCAGTAGCCAGAGCTCTGGAAACACCATATATTTT. Translation: CASSQSSGNTIYF.